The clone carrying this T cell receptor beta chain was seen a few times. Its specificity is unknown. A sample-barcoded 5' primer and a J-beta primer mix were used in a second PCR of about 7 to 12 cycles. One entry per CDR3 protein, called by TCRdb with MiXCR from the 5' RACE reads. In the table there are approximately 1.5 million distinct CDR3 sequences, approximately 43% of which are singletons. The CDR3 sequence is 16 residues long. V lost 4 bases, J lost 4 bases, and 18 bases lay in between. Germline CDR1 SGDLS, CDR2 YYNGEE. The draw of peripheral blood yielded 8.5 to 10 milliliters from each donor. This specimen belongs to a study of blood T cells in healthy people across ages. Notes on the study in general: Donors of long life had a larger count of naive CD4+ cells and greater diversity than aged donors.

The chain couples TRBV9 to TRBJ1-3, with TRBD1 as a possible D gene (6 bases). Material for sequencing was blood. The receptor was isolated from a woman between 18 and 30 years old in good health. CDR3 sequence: CASSPKATGPGNTIYF. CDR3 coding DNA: TGTGCCAGCAGCCCGAAAGCGACAGGTCCAGGAAACACCATATATTTT.